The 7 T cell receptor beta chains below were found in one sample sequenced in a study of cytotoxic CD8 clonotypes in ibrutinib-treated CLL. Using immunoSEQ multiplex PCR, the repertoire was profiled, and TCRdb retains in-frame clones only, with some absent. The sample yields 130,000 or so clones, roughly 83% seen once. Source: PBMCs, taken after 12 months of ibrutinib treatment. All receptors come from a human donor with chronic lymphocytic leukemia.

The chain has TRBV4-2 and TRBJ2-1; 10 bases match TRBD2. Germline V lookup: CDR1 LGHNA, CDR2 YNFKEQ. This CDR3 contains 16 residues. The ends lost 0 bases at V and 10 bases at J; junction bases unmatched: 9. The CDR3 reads CASSQEGTSGTNEQFF. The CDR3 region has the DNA TGTGCCAGCAGCCAAGAAGGTACTAGCGGGACAAACGAGCAGTTCTTC.

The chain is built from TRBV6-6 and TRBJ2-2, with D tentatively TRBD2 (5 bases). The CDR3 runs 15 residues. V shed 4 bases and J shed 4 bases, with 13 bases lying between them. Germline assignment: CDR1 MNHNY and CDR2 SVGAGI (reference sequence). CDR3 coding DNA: TGTGCCAGCAGTTCAGATCTAGCCCCCACCGGGGAGCTGTTTTTT. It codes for CASSSDLAPTGELFF.

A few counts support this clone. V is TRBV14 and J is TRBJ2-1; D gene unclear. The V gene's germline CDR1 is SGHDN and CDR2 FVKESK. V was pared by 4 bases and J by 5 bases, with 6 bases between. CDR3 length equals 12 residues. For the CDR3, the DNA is TGTGCCAGCAGCCCGACCCACAATGAGCAGTTCTTC. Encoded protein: CASSPTHNEQFF. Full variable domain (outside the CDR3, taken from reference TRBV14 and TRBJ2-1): EAGVTQFPSHSVIEKGQTVTLRCDPISGHDNLYWYRRVMGKEIKFLLHFVKESKQDESGMPNNRFLAERTGGTYSTLKVQPAELEDSGVYFCASSPTHNEQFFGPGTRLTVL.

Written as DNA, the CDR3 is TGTGCCAGCAGCTTGGGGGCGGTGGTCTACGAGCAGTACTTC. It is translated as CASSLGAVVYEQYF. The chain links TRBV7-8 to TRBJ2-7; D possibly corresponds to TRBD1 (6 bases). CDR1 SGHVS and CDR2 FQNEAQ come from the germline V gene. The CDR3 covers 14 residues. V lost 3 bases and J 3 bases, leaving 12 bases between the germline ends.

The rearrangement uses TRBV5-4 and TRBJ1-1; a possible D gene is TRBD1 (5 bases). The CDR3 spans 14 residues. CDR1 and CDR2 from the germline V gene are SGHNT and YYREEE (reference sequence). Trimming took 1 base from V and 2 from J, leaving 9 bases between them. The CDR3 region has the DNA TGTGCCAGCAGCTTGCGAACAGGAAACACTGAAGCTTTCTTT. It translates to CASSLRTGNTEAFF.

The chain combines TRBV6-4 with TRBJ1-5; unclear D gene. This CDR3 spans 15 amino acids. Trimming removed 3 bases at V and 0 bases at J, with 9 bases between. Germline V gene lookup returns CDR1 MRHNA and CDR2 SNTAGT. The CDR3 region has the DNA TGTGCCAGCAGTGAACAGTCACATAGCAATCAGCCCCAGCATTTT. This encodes CASSEQSHSNQPQHF.

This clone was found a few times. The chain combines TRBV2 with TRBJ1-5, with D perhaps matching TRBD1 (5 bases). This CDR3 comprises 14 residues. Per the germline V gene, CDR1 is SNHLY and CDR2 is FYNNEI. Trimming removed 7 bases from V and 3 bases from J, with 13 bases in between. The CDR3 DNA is TGTGCCAGCACGTCTGGGGCCCACAATCAGCCCCAGCATTTT. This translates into CASTSGAHNQPQHF.